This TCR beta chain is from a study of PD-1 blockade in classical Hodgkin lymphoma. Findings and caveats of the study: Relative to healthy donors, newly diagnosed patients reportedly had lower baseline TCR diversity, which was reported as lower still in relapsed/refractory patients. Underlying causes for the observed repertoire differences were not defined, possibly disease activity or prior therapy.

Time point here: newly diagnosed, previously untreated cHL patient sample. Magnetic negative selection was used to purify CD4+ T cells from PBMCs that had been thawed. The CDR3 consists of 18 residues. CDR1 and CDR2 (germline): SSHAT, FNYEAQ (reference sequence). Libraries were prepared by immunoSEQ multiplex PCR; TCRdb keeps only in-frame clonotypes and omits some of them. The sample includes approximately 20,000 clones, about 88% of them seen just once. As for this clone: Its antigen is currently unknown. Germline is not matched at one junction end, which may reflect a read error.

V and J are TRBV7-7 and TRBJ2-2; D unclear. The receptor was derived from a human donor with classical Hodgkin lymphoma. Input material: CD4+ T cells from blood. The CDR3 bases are TGTGCTAGCAGCCCCCGGACCCTCGGCGTGGGCTCTACCGGGGAGCTGTTTTTT. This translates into CASSPRTLGVGSTGELFF. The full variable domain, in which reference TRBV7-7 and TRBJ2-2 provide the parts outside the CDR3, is GAGVSQSPRYKVTKRGQDVTLRCDPISSHATLYWYQQALGQGPEFLTYFNYEAQPDKSGLPSDRFSAERPEGSISTLTIQRTEQRDSAMYRCASSPRTLGVGSTGELFFGEGSRLTVL.